Shown below are 9 T cell receptor beta chains from a single sample sequenced in a study of glioma-infiltrating T cells after dendritic cell vaccination. The repertoire was sequenced with immunoSEQ multiplex PCR; TCRdb's copy has only in-frame clones and lacks some. The sample lists 45,000 to 55,000 clones, about 85% seen once, with about an eighth in the top ten. The starting material was blood, obtained before dendritic cell vaccination. These receptors all stem from a human donor with glioblastoma.

J is TRBJ1-3 and V is TRBV5-4; unclear D gene. Germline CDR1 and CDR2: SGHNT and YYREEE (reference sequence). The CDR3 consists of 13 residues. V lost 0 bases and J lost 7, with 8 bases in between. CDR3 nucleotides: TGTGCCAGCAGCTTGGTATCCGGGAACACCATATATTTT. It yields the protein CASSLVSGNTIYF.

The chain combines TRBV4-1 with TRBJ2-4, with D maybe TRBD1 (5 bases). V was shortened by 6 bases and J by 3 bases, with 12 bases between the two germline ends. The CDR3 totals 14 residues. Germline V lookup: CDR1 MGHRA, CDR2 YSYEKL. The CDR3 loop is CASSRGQGKNIQYF. The CDR3 nucleotides are TGCGCCAGCAGTCGAGGACAAGGCAAAAACATTCAGTACTTC.

V and J are TRBV10-1 and TRBJ2-3, with a possible D match to TRBD2 (6 bases). Trimming pared 2 bases from V and 8 bases from J, leaving 11 bases between. Germline assignment: CDR1 WNHNN and CDR2 SYGVQD (reference sequence). The CDR3 spans 13 residues. This chain's CDR3 is CASSERERGTQYF. Here the CDR3 DNA reads TGCGCCAGCAGTGAGCGGGAGCGAGGTACGCAGTATTTT.

The chain carries TRBV11-3 and TRBJ2-1; D possibly corresponds to TRBD2 (6 bases). Looked up from germline, CDR1 is SGHNT and CDR2 is YENEEA. The CDR3 loop spans 15 amino acids. V was pared by 0 bases and J by 6 bases, with 12 bases between. CDR3 bases: TGTGCCAGCAGCTTAGACGGGACTTATCCCAATGAGCAGTTCTTC. It codes for CASSLDGTYPNEQFF.

The CDR3 coding sequence is TGCGCCAGCAGCCGCGGACTGTATAGCAATCAGCCCCAGCATTTT. It is translated as CASSRGLYSNQPQHF. V usage is TRBV4-1 and J usage is TRBJ1-5; D not resolved. CDR3 length: 15 residues. V lost 4 bases and J 0 bases, leaving 10 bases between the germline ends. In germline, CDR1 is MGHRA, CDR2 YSYEKL.

The chain uses TRBV7-3 and TRBJ2-5, with a tentative D call TRBD1 (6 bases). The CDR3 contains 16 residues. Trimming removed 3 bases from V and 1 base from J, with 15 bases in between. Germline V CDR1 and CDR2: SGHTA, FQGTGA. The CDR3 reads CASSLTGTAVQETQYF. Here the CDR3 DNA reads TGTGCCAGCAGCTTGACAGGAACAGCGGTCCAAGAGACCCAGTACTTC.

In DNA, the CDR3 is TGCGCCAGCAGCGACTGGGGGGGATCTAACTATGGCTACACCTTC. Amino acids: CASSDWGGSNYGYTF. This chain uses TRBV4-3 with TRBJ1-2; the D gene is possibly TRBD1 (5 bases). The CDR3 has 15 amino acids. V lost 5 bases, J lost 0 bases, and 13 bases lay in between. Germline lookup yields CDR1 LGHNA and CDR2 YSLEER.

The chain uses TRBV9 and TRBJ2-2, with 12 bases lining up with TRBD2. Trimming at V came to 0 bases and at J to 6 bases, leaving 3 bases not matched to a gene. This CDR3 contains 16 residues. Germline CDR1 SGDLS, CDR2 YYNGEE. CDR3 sequence: CASSVELAGGSGELFF. CDR3 DNA: TGTGCCAGCAGCGTAGAACTAGCGGGAGGCTCCGGGGAGCTGTTTTTT.

This clone has more than one count but fewer than ten. The gene calls are TRBV4-3 and TRBJ1-3; 11 nucleotides line up with TRBD1. CDR1 is LGHNA and CDR2 is YSLEER in the germline V gene. The CDR3 runs 17 residues. Trimming took 3 bases from V and 0 from J; bases not matched to a gene: 4. In nucleotides, the CDR3 is TGCGCCAGCAGCCAGGGGACAGGGGGACTCTCTGGAAACACCATATATTTT. Translation: CASSQGTGGLSGNTIYF.